This TCR beta chain is from a study of blood T cell repertoires in COVID-19. Across the whole study: Acute and convalescent COVID-19 specimens originated in the United States, Italy and Spain. PBMCs, B-cell-depleted T cells, or T cells provided the cDNA or gDNA that made up the material.

The authors' processing: Counts of nucleated cells, estimated from reference gene primer amplification, were obtained. The data were produced by immunoSEQ multiplex PCR, yet TCRdb's version contains in-frame clones alone and is incomplete. V and J calls plus clone size are reproduced from that table; the DNA served to infer D and trimming. Of about 39,000 clones in the sample, 81% were seen once. Per germline, CDR1 SNHLY and CDR2 FYNNEI. This CDR3 contains 15 residues. Trimming cost V 4 bases and J 1 base, with 13 bases left between them. J is TRBJ1-2 and V is TRBV2; D unresolved. The source material was peripheral blood. The clonotype originates from a human donor in a cohort sampled during active or convalescent COVID-19. The donor label of this sample is uncertain. The CDR3 here is CASSVAAGLNYGYTF. CDR3 sequence (DNA): TGTGCCAGCAGTGTCGCCGCAGGTCTTAACTATGGCTACACCTTC.